A few counts support the clone carrying this TCR beta chain. Amplified TCR beta CDR3 regions derived from RNA transcripts. The study used the HTBI primer set for a first-round RT-PCR of the TCR CDR3. One entry per CDR3 protein results from TCRdb running MiXCR on the multiplex PCR reads. The top ten hold around 3.5% of the sample, which has roughly 650,000 distinct CDR3 sequences, about 16% seen once. The entry originates in a study of T cells in Graves' hyperthyroidism and ophthalmopathy. This CDR3 is built from 13 residues. Germline CDR1 is DFQATT and CDR2 is SNEGSKA (reference sequence). Trimming cost V 6 bases and J 0 bases; bases outside gene matches: 4.

Sequenced: blood. The V and J genes are TRBV20-1 and TRBJ1-1; 7 bases align to TRBD1. The receptor was isolated from a woman in her 40s with Graves' ophthalmopathy. The DNA for the CDR3 is TGCAGTGCGCAACAGGGGTTGAACACTGAAGCTTTCTTT. Its translation is CSAQQGLNTEAFF.